This T cell receptor beta chain came from a study of cytotoxic CD8 clonotypes in ibrutinib-treated CLL. The overall study: Patients: about a dozen relapsed/refractory, under 16 treatment-naive, some 18 IGHV unmutated. Responses: approximately 25 partial, 2 complete; after median roughly 68 months, around 15 stayed remitted, roughly 12 progressed. Study-wide results and caveats: Clonality was higher at ibrutinib response and returned toward baseline at progression.

Germline V CDR1 and CDR2: LNHDA, SQIVND (reference sequence). The CDR3 is made up of 17 amino acids. Trimming removed 3 bases from V and 8 bases from J; junction bases left unmatched: 19. Data came from immunoSEQ multiplex PCR; TCRdb stores just in-frame clones and leaves some out. The sample lists around 15,000 clones; about 81% were seen once. As for this clone: Its antigen is unknown.

About 2.2 micrograms of genomic DNA (from cryopreserved PBMCs) were used for TCR beta libraries. This specimen was PBMCs, taken before ibrutinib treatment. The chain has TRBV19 and TRBJ2-7, with 7 nucleotides matching TRBD1. This clonotype was sampled from a human donor with chronic lymphocytic leukemia. The CDR3 is CASSITPPQGSPGKQYF. DNA for the CDR3: TGTGCCAGTAGTATTACCCCGCCACAGGGGTCTCCTGGGAAGCAGTACTTC.